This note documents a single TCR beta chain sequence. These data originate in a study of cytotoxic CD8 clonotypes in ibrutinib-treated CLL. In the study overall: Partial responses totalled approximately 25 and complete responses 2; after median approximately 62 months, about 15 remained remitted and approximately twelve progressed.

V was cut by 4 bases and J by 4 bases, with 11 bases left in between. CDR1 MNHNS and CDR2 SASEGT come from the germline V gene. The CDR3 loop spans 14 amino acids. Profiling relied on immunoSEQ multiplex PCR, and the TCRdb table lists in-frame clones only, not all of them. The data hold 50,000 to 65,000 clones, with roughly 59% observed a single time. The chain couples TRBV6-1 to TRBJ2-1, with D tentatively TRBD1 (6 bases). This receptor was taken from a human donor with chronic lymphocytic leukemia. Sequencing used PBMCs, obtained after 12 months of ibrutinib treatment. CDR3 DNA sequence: TGTGCCAGCAGTGTAAGGGGGATTTACAATGAGCAGTTCTTC. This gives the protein CASSVRGIYNEQFF.